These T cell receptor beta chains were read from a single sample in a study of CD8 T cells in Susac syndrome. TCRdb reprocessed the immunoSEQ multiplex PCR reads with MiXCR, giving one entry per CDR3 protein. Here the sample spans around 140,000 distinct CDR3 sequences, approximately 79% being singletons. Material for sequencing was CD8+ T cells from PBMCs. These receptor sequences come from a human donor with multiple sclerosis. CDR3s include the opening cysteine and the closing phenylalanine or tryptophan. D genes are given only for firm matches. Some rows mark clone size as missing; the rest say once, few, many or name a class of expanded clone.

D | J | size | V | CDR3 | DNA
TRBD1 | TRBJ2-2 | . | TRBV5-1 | CASSARGPGARANTGELFF | TGCGCCAGCAGCGCAAGGGGGCCCGGGGCGAGGGCGAACACCGGGGAGCTGTTTTTT
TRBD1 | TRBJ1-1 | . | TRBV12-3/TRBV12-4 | CASSPRDRENTEAFF | TGTGCCAGCAGTCCCCGGGACAGGGAAAACACTGAAGCTTTCTTT
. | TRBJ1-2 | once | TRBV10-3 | CAISESGVYGYTF | TGTGCCATCAGTGAGTCAGGAGTCTATGGCTACACCTTC
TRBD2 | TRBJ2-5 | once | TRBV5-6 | CASSPSGRVQETQYF | TGTGCCAGCAGCCCCAGCGGGAGGGTCCAAGAGACCCAGTACTTC
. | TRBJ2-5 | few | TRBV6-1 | CASSDWTQETQYF | TGTGCCAGCAGTGATTGGACCCAAGAGACCCAGTACTTC
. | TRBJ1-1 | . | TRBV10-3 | CAISDAGQRNTEAFF | TGTGCCATCAGTGACGCCGGACAGAGGAACACTGAAGCTTTCTTT
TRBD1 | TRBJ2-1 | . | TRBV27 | CASSPGTGSNEQFF | TGTGCCAGCAGCCCCGGGACAGGGTCCAATGAGCAGTTCTTC
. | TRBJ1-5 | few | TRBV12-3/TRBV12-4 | CASRSTFSNQPQHF | TGTGCCAGCAGGTCGACATTTAGCAATCAGCCCCAGCATTTT
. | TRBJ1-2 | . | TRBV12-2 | CASRQTTSYTF | TGTGCAAGTCGTCAAACCACGAGCTACACCTTC
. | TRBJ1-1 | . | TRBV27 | CASRSFTEAFF | TGTGCCAGCAGATCTTTCACTGAAGCTTTCTTT
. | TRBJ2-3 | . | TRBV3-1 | CASSQDGGTSTDTQYF | TGTGCCAGCAGCCAAGACGGCGGGACCAGCACAGATACGCAGTATTTT
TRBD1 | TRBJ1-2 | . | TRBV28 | CASSPTGGAYGYTF | TGTGCCAGCAGTCCCACAGGGGGCGCCTATGGCTACACCTTC
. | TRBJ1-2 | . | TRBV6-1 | CASSENSGTASAGYTF | TGTGCCAGCAGTGAAAATTCTGGGACTGCGTCAGCGGGCTACACCTTC
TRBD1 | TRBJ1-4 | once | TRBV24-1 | CAASATGLHEKLFF | TGTGCCGCGTCCGCGACAGGGCTGCACGAAAAACTGTTTTTT
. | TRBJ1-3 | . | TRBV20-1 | CSARDRGGIAGNTIYF | TGCAGTGCTAGAGATAGGGGAGGTATCGCTGGAAACACCATATATTTT
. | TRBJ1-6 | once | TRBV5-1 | CASSLRGEGVYSPLHF | TGCGCCAGCAGCCTCAGGGGAGAAGGTGTCTATTCACCCCTCCACTTT
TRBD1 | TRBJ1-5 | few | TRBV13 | CASSGPLGQGRGQPQHF | TGTGCCAGCAGCGGACCACTGGGACAGGGGAGAGGTCAGCCCCAGCATTTT
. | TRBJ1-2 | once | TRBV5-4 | CASSYVRVNYGYTF | TGTGCCAGCAGCTACGTAAGAGTGAACTATGGCTACACCTTC
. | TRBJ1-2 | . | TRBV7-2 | CASSHETMNYGYTF | TGTGCCAGCAGCCACGAGACAATGAACTATGGCTACACCTTC
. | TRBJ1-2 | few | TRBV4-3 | CASSQDRRTHYGYTF | TGCGCCAGCAGCCAAGATCGGAGGACGCACTATGGCTACACCTTC
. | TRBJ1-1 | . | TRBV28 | CASSFINTEAFF | TGTGCCAGCAGTTTCATTAACACTGAAGCTTTCTTT
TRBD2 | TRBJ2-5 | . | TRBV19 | CASRREAGGSWETQYF | TGTGCCAGTAGGAGGGAAGCGGGGGGTTCGTGGGAGACCCAGTACTTC
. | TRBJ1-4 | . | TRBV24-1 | CATSGSNNEKLFF | TGTGCCACCAGTGGTTCTAATAATGAAAAACTGTTTTTT
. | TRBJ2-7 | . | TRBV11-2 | CASSFGMFYEQYF | TGTGCCAGCAGCTTCGGTATGTTCTACGAGCAGTACTTC
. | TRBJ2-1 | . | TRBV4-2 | CASSQAASEQFF | TGTGCCAGCAGCCAAGCCGCTTCTGAGCAGTTCTTC
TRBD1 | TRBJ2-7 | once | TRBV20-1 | CSARDTGQGYEQYF | TGCAGTGCTAGAGATACCGGACAGGGGTACGAGCAGTACTTC
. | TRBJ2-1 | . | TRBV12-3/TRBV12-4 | CASSLGQSGNEQFF | TGTGCCAGCAGTTTAGGACAGAGTGGGAATGAGCAGTTCTTC
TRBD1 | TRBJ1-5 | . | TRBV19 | CASRDPWTGDNQPQHF | TGTGCCAGTAGGGACCCATGGACAGGAGATAATCAGCCCCAGCATTTT
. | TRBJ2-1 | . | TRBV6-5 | CASSYSTGDSSYKEQFF | TGTGCCAGCAGTTACTCGACCGGGGATAGCTCCTACAAGGAGCAGTTCTTC
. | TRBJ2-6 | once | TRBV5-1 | CASSLGVRSGANVLTF | TGCGCCAGCAGCTTGGGGGTCCGCTCTGGGGCCAACGTCCTGACTTTC
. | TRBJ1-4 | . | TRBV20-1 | CSLFGGEKLFF | TGCAGTCTATTTGGGGGCGAAAAACTGTTTTTT
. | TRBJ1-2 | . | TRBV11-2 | CASSPKPRGTLYGYTF | TGTGCCAGCAGCCCCAAACCGAGGGGGACCTTGTATGGCTACACCTTC
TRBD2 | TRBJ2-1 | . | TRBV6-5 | CASSFGTSGSNEQFF | TGTGCCAGCAGTTTCGGGACTAGCGGGAGTAATGAGCAGTTCTTC
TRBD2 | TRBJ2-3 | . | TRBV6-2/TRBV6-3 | CASKTWGGTQYF | TGTGCCAGCAAGACATGGGGGGGTACGCAGTATTTT
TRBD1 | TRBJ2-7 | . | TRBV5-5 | CASSEFRDSHEQYF | TGTGCCAGCAGCGAATTCCGGGACAGTCACGAGCAGTACTTC
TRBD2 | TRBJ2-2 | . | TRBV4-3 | CASSQGTSGSSRTGELFF | TGCGCCAGCAGCCAAGGGACTAGCGGGAGTTCGAGGACCGGGGAGCTGTTTTTT
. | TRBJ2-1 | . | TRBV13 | CASSLDNEQFF | TGTGCCAGCAGCTTAGACAATGAGCAGTTCTTC
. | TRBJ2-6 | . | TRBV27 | CASSFTGSVGANVLTF | TGTGCCAGCAGTTTCACAGGGTCGGTCGGGGCCAACGTCCTGACTTTC
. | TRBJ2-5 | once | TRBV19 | CASSIATFQETQYF | TGTGCCAGTAGTATTGCGACATTTCAAGAGACCCAGTACTTC
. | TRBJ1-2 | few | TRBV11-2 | CASSLRDPFGYTF | TGTGCCAGCAGCTTAAGGGACCCGTTTGGCTACACCTTC
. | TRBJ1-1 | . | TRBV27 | CASSSGMLNTEAFF | TGTGCCAGCAGTTCAGGGATGTTGAACACTGAAGCTTTCTTT
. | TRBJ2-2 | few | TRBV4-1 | CASSQDLGGEELFF | TGCGCCAGCAGCCAAGACCTCGGCGGTGAGGAGCTGTTTTTT
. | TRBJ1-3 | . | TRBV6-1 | CASSRAGNTIYF | TGTGCCAGCAGCCGGGCTGGAAACACCATATATTTT
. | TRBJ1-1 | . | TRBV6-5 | CASSLAGLNTEAFF | TGTGCCAGCAGCCTAGCGGGATTGAACACTGAAGCTTTCTTT
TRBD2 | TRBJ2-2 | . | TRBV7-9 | CASSSTVSGRRNTGELFF | TGTGCCAGCAGCTCTACCGTCTCCGGGAGGCGAAACACCGGGGAGCTGTTTTTT
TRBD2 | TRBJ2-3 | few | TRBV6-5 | CASSHSGDDTDTQYF | TGTGCCAGCAGCCATAGCGGGGACGACACAGATACGCAGTATTTT
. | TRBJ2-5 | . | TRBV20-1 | CSANPDFQETQYF | TGCAGTGCAAACCCGGACTTTCAAGAGACCCAGTACTTC
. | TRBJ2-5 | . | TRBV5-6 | CASSLAWPSRETQYF | TGTGCCAGCAGCTTGGCCTGGCCGTCTCGTGAGACCCAGTACTTC
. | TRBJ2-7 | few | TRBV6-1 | CASNQGGYEQYF | TGTGCCAGCAATCAGGGGGGCTACGAGCAGTACTTC
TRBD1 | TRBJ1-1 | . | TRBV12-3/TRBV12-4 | CASRPDDRVRAHTEAFF | TGTGCCAGCAGACCCGACGACAGGGTGAGGGCCCACACTGAAGCTTTCTTT
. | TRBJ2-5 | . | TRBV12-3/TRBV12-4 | CASRSSREAETQYF | TGTGCCAGCAGGTCCAGCAGGGAAGCTGAGACCCAGTACTTC
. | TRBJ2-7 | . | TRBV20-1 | CSASPPREWTYEQYF | TGCAGTGCTAGCCCCCCCCGCGAGTGGACCTACGAGCAGTACTTC
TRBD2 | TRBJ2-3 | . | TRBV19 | CASSMQLAESTDTQYF | TGTGCCAGTAGTATGCAACTAGCGGAATCCACAGATACGCAGTATTTT
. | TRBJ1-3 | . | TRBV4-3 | CASSQGSAAGNTIYF | TGCGCCAGCAGCCAAGGGTCGGCAGCTGGAAACACCATATATTTT
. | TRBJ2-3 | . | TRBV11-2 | CASSFDRSTDTQYF | TGTGCCAGCAGCTTTGACCGATCAACAGATACGCAGTATTTT
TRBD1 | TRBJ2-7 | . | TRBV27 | CAGSFLNPHGTGLYEQHF | TGTGCCGGCAGTTTCTTGAATCCTCACGGGACAGGTCTCTACGAGCAGCACTTC
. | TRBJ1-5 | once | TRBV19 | CASSIGSRWTSNQPQHF | TGTGCCAGTAGTATTGGGTCGAGGTGGACTAGCAATCAGCCCCAGCATTTT
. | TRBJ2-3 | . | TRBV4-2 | CASSQDGVTQYF | TGTGCCAGCAGCCAAGACGGGGTGACGCAGTATTTT
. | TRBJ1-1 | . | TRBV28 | CASSSRTGPNTEAFF | TGTGCCAGCAGTTCGAGGACGGGGCCGAACACTGAAGCTTTCTTT